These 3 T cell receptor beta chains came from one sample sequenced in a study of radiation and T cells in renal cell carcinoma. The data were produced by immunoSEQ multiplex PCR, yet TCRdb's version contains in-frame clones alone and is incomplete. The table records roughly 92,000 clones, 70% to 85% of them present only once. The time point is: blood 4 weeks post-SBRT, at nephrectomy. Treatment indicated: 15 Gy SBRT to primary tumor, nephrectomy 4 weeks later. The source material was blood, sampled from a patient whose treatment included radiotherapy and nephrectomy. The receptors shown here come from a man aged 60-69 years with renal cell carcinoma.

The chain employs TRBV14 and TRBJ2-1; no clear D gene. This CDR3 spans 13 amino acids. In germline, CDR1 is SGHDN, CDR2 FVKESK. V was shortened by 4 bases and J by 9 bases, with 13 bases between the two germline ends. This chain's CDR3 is CASSPTQASEQFF. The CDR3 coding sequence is TGTGCCAGCAGCCCTACTCAGGCTAGTGAGCAGTTCTTC.

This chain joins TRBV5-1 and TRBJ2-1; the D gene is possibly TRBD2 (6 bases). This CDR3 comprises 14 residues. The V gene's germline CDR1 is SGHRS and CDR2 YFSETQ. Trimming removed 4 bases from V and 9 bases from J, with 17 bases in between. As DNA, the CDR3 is TGCGCCAGCAGCCCTGACGGGAGTGTCCTTGAGCAGTTCTTC. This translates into CASSPDGSVLEQFF.

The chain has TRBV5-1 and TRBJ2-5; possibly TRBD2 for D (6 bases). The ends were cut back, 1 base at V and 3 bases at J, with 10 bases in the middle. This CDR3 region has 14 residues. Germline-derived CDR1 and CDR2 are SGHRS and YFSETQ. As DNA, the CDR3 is TGCGCCAGCAGCTTGACCCCGGGAGAAGAGACCCAGTACTTC. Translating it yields CASSLTPGEETQYF. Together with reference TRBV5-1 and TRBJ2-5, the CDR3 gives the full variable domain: KAGVTQTPRYLIKTRGQQVTLSCSPISGHRSVSWYQQTPGQGLQFLFEYFSETQRNKGNFPGRFSGRQFSNSRSEMNVSTLELGDSALYLCASSLTPGEETQYFGPGTRLLVL.